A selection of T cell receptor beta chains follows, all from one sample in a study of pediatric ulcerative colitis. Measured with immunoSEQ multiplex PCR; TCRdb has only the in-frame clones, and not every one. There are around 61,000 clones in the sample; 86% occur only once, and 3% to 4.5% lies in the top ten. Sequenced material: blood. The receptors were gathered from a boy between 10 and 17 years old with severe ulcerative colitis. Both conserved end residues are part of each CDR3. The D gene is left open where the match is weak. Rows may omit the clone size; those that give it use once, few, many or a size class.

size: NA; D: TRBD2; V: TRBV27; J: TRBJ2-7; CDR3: CASSIGLAGAEQYF; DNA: TGTGCCAGCAGTATTGGACTAGCGGGAGCCGAGCAGTACTTC
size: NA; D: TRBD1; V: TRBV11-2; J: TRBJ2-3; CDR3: CASSSQQGVRDTQYF; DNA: TGTGCCAGCAGCTCGCAACAGGGGGTGCGAGATACGCAGTATTTT
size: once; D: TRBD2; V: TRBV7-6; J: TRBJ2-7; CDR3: CASSSSSGRAPGDEQYF; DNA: TGTGCCAGCAGCTCATCTAGCGGGAGGGCCCCAGGGGACGAGCAGTACTTC
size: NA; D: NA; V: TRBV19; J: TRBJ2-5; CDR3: CASCPGGGETQYF; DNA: TGTGCCAGTTGCCCCGGTGGAGGGGAGACCCAGTACTTC
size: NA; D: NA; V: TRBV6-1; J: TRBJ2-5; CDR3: CASPRAGRPETQYF; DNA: TGTGCCAGCCCGAGGGCGGGAAGGCCAGAGACCCAGTACTTC
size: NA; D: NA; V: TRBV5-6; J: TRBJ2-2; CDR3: CASSFQGGTGELFF; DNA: TGTGCCAGCAGCTTCCAGGGGGGTACCGGGGAGCTGTTTTTT
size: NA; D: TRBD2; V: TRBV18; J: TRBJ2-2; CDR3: CASSPKTGGGTGELFF; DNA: TGTGCCAGCTCACCAAAGACGGGAGGAGGCACCGGGGAGCTGTTTTTT
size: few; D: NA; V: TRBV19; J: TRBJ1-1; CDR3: CASSMVQTNTEAFF; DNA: TGTGCCAGTAGTATGGTCCAAACGAACACTGAAGCTTTCTTT
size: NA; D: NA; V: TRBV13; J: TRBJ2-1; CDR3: CASSSEHNEQFF; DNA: TGTGCCAGCAGCTCGGAACACAATGAGCAGTTCTTC
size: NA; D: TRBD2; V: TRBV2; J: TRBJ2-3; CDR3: CASSDPAGDYTDTQYF; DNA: TGTGCCAGCAGTGATCCAGCGGGGGATTACACAGATACGCAGTATTTT
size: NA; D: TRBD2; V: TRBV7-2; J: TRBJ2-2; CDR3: CASSPSGNTGELFF; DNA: TGTGCCAGCAGCCCTAGCGGGAACACCGGGGAGCTGTTTTTT
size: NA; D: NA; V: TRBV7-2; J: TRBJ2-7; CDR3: CASRRGLQSYEQYF; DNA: TGTGCCAGCAGACGGGGATTGCAGTCCTACGAGCAGTACTTC
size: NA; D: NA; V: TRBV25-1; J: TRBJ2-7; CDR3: CASRDPGVGYEQYF; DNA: TGTGCCAGCCGGGACCCTGGGGTAGGCTACGAGCAGTACTTC
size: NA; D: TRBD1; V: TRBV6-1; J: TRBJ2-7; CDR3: CASSEPGTGTTYEQYF; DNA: TGTGCCAGCAGTGAACCGGGGACAGGTACTACCTACGAGCAGTACTTC
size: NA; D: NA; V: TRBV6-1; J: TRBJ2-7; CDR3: CASSEKLGEAEYF; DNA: TGTGCCAGCAGTGAAAAGTTGGGCGAGGCGGAGTACTTC
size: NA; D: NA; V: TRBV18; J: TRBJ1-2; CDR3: CASSPRADYGYTF; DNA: TGTGCCAGCTCACCCCGGGCGGACTATGGCTACACCTTC
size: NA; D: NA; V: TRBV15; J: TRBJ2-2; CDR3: CATSRAVNGKEGELFF; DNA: TGTGCCACCAGCAGAGCCGTTAACGGAAAGGAAGGGGAGCTGTTTTTT
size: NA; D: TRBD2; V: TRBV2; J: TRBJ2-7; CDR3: CASSGEGFYEQYF; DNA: TGTGCCAGCAGCGGGGAGGGATTTTACGAGCAGTACTTC
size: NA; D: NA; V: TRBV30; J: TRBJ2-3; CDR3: CAWSLGYTDTQYF; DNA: TGTGCCTGGTCCTTGGGTTACACAGATACGCAGTATTTT
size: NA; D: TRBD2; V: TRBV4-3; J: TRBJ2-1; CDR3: CASSPSPAGGDNEQFF; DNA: TGCGCCAGCAGCCCTTCCCCAGCGGGAGGGGACAATGAGCAGTTCTTC
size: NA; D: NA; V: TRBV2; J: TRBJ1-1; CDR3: CASRSTKGNTEAFF; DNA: TGTGCCAGCAGATCAACGAAGGGGAACACTGAAGCTTTCTTT
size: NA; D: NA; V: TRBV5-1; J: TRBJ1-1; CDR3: CASSLGLQLEAFF; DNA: TGCGCCAGCAGCTTAGGCCTGCAACTTGAAGCTTTCTTT
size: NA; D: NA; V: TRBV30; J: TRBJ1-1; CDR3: CAWQGSATTEAFF; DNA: TGTGCCTGGCAGGGGTCGGCGACTACTGAAGCTTTCTTT
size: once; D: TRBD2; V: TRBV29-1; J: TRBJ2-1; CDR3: CSVGSSSGTYNEQFF; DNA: TGCAGCGTGGGAAGTTCTAGCGGAACTTACAATGAGCAGTTCTTC
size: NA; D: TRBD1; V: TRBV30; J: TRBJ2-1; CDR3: CASQGWGSEQFF; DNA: TGTGCCTCACAGGGGTGGGGTAGTGAGCAGTTCTTC
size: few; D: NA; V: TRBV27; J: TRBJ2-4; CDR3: CASSSSGTENIQYF; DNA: TGTGCCAGCAGTTCCTCAGGGACGGAAAACATTCAGTACTTC
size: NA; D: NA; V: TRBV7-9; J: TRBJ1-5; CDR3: CASSALGGNQPQHF; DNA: TGTGCCAGCAGCGCTTTAGGGGGCAATCAGCCCCAGCATTTT
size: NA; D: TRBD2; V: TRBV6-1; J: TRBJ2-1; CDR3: CASSPGLAVNNEQFF; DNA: TGTGCCAGCAGTCCGGGACTAGCGGTAAACAATGAGCAGTTCTTC
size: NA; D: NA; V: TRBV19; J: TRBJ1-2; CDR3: CASSTRDGVRGYTF; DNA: TGTGCCAGTAGTACAAGGGACGGAGTAAGAGGCTACACCTTC